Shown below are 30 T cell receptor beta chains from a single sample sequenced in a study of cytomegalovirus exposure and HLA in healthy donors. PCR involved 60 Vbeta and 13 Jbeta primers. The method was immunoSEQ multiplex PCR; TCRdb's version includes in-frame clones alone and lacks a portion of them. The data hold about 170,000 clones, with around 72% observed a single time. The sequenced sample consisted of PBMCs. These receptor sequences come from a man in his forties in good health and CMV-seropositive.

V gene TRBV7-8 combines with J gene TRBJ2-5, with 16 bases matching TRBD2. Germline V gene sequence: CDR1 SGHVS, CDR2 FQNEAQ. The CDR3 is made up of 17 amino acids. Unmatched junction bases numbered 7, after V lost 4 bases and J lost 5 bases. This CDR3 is CASSSGLAGGTWETQYF. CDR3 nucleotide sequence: TGTGCCAGCAGCTCGGGACTAGCGGGGGGGACCTGGGAGACCCAGTACTTC.

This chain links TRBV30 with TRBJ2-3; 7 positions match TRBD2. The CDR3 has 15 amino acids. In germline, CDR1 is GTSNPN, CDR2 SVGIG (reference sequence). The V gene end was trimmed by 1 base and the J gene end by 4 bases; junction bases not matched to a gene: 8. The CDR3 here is CAWSARTRWADTQYF. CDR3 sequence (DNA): TGTGCCTGGAGTGCCCGGACTAGATGGGCAGATACGCAGTATTTT. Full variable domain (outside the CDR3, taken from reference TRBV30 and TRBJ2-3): SQTIHQWPATLVQPVGSPLSLECTVEGTSNPNLYWYRQAAGRGLQLLFYSVGIGQISSEVPQNLSASRPQDRQFILSSKKLLLSDSGFYLCAWSARTRWADTQYFGPGTRLTVL.

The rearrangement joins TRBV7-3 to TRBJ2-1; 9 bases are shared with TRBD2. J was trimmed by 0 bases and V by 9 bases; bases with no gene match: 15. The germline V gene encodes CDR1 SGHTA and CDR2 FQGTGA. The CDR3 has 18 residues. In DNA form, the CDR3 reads TGTGCCAGTAGATTAAGCGGGGGGCCCGCAAGCTCCTACAATGAGCAGTTCTTC. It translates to CASRLSGGPASSYNEQFF.

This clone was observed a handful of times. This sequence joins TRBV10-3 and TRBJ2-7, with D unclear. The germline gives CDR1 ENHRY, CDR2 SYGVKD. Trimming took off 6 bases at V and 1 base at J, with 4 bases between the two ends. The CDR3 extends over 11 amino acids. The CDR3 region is CAISRSYEQYF. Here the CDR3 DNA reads TGTGCCATCAGCCGGTCCTACGAGCAGTACTTC.

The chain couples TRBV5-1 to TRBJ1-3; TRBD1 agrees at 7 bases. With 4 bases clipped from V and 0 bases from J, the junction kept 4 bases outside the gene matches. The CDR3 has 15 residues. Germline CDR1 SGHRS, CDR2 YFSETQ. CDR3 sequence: CASSPRDSSGNTIYF. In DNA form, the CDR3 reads TGCGCCAGCAGCCCACGGGACAGCTCTGGAAACACCATATATTTT.

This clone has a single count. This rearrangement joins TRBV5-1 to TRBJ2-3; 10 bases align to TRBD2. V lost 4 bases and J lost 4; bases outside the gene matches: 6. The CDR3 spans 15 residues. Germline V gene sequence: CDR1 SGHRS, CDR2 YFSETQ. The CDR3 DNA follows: TGCGCCAGCAGCCTACTAGCGGGGCCCCCAGATACGCAGTATTTT. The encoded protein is CASSLLAGPPDTQYF.

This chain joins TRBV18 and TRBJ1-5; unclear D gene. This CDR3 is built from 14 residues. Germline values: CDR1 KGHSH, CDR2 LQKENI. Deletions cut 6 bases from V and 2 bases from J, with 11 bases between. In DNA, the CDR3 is TGTGCCAGCTCTTATCACGGAGGCAATCAGCCCCAGCATTTT. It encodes CASSYHGGNQPQHF. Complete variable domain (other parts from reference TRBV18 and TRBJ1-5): NAGVMQNPRHLVRRRGQEARLRCSPMKGHSHVYWYRQLPEEGLKFMVYLQKENIIDESGMPKERFSAEFPKEGPSILRIQQVVRGDSAAYFCASSYHGGNQPQHFGDGTRLSIL.

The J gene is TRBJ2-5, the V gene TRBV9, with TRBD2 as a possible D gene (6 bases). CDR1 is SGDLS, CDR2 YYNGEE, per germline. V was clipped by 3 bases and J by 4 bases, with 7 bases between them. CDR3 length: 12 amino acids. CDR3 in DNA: TGTGCCAGCAGCGGAGCGGGAGAGACCCAGTACTTC. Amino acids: CASSGAGETQYF.

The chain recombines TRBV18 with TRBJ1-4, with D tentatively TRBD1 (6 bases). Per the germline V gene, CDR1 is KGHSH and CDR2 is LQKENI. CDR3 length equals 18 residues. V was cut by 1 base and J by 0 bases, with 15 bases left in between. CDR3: CASSPRVTGTTTNEKLFF. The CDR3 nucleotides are TGTGCCAGCTCACCACGCGTGACAGGAACTACAACTAATGAAAAACTGTTTTTT.

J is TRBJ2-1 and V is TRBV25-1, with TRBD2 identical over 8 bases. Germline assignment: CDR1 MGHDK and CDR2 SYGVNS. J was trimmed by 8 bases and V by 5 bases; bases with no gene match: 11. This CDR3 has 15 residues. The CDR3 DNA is TGTGCCAGCAGTATAGCCGGGACTAGTCTGGATGAGCAGTTCTTC. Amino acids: CASSIAGTSLDEQFF.

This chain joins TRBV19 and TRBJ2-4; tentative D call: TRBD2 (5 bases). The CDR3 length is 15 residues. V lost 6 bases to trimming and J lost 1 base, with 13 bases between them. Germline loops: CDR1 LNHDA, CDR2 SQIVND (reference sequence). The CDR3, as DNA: TGTGCCAGTAGGGACTGGACGGCCGCCAAAAACATTCAGTACTTC. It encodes CASRDWTAAKNIQYF.

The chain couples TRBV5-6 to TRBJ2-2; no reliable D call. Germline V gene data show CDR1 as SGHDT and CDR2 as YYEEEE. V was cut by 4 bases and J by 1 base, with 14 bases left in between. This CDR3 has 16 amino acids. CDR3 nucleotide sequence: TGTGCCAGCAGCCTAGAGGATTTCTTGAACACCGGGGAGCTGTTTTTT. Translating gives CASSLEDFLNTGELFF.

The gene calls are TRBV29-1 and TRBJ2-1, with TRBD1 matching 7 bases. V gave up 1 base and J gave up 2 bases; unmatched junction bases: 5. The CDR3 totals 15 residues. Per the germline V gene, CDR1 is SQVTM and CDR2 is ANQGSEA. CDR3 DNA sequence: TGCAGCGTTGAAGCCCCGACAGGGACCTACAATGAGCAGTTCTTC. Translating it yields CSVEAPTGTYNEQFF.

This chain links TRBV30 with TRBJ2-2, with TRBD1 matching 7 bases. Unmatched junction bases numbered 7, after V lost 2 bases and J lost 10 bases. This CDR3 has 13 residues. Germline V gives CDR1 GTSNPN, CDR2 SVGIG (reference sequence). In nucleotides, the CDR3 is TGTGCCTGGAGTCGAAACAGGGGCAAGGAGCTGTTTTTT. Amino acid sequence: CAWSRNRGKELFF. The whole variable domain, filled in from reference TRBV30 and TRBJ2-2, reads SQTIHQWPATLVQPVGSPLSLECTVEGTSNPNLYWYRQAAGRGLQLLFYSVGIGQISSEVPQNLSASRPQDRQFILSSKKLLLSDSGFYLCAWSRNRGKELFFGEGSRLTVL.

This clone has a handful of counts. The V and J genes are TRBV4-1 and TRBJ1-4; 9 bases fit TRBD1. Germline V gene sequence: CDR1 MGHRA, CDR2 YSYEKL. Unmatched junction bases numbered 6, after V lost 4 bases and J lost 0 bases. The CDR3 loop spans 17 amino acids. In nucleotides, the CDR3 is TGCGCCAGCAGCCGACCGGGACAGGGAGCAACTAATGAAAAACTGTTTTTT. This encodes CASSRPGQGATNEKLFF.

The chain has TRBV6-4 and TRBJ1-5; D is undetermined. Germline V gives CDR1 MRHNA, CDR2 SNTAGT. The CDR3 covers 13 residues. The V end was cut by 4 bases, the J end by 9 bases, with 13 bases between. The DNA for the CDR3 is TGTGCCAGCAGTGTGGAGGCAATGGGGCCCCAGCATTTT. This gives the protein CASSVEAMGPQHF.

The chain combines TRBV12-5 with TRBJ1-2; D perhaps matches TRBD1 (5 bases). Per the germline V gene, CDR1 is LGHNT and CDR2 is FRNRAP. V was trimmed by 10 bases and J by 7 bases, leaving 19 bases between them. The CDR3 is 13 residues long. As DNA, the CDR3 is TGTGCTACCCAACTAATGGGGGGTTTTGGCTACACCTTC. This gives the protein CATQLMGGFGYTF.

The CDR3 bases are TGCGCCAGCAGCCCGGCCGGCTCGCGGGATGAGCAGTTCTTC. Its translation is CASSPAGSRDEQFF. The chain uses TRBV5-1 and TRBJ2-1, with D perhaps matching TRBD2 (5 bases). CDR1 is SGHRS and CDR2 is YFSETQ in the germline V gene. CDR3 length: 14 amino acids. The ends were cut back, 4 bases at V and 8 bases at J, with 16 bases in the middle. Full variable domain (missing parts from reference TRBV5-1 and TRBJ2-1): KAGVTQTPRYLIKTRGQQVTLSCSPISGHRSVSWYQQTPGQGLQFLFEYFSETQRNKGNFPGRFSGRQFSNSRSEMNVSTLELGDSALYLCASSPAGSRDEQFFGPGTRLTVL.

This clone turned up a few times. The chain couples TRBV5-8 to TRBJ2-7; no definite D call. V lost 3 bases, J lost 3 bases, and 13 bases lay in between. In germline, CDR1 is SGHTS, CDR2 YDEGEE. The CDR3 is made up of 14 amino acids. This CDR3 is CASSSRLPIYEQYF. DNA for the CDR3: TGTGCCAGCAGCTCCAGATTGCCCATCTACGAGCAGTACTTC.

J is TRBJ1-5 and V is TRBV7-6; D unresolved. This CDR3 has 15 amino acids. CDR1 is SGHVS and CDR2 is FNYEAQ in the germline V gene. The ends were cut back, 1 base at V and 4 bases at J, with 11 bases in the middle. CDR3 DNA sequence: TGTGCCAGCAGCTTAGGGGGAGGATTTAATCAGCCCCAGCATTTT. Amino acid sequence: CASSLGGGFNQPQHF.

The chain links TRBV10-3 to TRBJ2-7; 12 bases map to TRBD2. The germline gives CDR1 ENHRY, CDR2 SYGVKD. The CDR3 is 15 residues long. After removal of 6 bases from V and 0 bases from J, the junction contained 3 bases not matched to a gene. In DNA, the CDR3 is TGTGCCATCAGCACTAGCGGGGGGCTCTCCTACGAGCAGTACTTC. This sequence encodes CAISTSGGLSYEQYF.

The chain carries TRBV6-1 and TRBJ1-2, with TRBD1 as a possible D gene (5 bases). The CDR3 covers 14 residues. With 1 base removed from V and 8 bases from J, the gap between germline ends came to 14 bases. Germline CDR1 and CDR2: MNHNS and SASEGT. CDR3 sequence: CASSEGDGRGGYTF. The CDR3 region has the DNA TGTGCCAGCAGTGAAGGGGACGGCCGGGGGGGCTACACCTTC.

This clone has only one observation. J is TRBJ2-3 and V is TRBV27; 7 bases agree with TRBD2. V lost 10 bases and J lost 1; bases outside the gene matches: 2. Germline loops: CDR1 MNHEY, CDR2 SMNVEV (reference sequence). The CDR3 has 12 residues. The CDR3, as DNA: TGTGCCACCGCGGGGGGCACAGATACGCAGTATTTT. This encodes CATAGGTDTQYF.

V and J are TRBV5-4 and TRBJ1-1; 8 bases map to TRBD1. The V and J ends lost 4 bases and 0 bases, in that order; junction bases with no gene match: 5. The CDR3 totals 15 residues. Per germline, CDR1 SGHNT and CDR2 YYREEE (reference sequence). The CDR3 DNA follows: TGTGCCAGCAGCCTTGGACAGGGAATGAACACTGAAGCTTTCTTT. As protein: CASSLGQGMNTEAFF.

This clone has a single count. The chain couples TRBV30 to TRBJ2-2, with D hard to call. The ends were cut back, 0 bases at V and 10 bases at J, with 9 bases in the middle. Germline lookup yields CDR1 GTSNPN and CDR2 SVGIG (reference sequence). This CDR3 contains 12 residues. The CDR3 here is CAWSVQFTELFF. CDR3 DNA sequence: TGTGCCTGGAGTGTACAGTTCACGGAGCTGTTTTTT.

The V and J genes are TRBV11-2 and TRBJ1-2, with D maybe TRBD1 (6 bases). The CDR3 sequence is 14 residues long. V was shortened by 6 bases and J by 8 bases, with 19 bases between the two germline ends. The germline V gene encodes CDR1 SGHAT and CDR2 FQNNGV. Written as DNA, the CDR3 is TGTGCCAGCAGGACCTATACAGGGTTCGACGGCTACACCTTC. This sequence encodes CASRTYTGFDGYTF.

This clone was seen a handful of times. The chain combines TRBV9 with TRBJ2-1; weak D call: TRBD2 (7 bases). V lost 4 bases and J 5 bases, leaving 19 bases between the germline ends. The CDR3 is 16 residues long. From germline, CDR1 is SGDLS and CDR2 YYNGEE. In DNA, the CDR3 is TGTGCCAGCAGCCCCCGAGGGGGGGCCCCCGACAATGAGCAGTTCTTC. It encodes CASSPRGGAPDNEQFF.

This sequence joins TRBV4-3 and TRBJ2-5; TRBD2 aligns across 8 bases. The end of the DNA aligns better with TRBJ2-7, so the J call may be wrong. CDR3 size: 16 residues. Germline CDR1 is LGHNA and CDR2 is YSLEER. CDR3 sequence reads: CASSQGGGLVSAEQYF. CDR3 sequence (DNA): TGCGCCAGCAGCCAAGGCGGGGGACTAGTCTCAGCCGAGCAGTACTTC.

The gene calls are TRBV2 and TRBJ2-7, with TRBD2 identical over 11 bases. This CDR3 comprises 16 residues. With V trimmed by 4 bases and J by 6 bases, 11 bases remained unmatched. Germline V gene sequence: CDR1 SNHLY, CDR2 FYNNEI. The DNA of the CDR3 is TGTGCCAGCAGTGCCAGCCGACTAGCGGGGTCCGGCGAGCAGTACTTC. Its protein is CASSASRLAGSGEQYF.

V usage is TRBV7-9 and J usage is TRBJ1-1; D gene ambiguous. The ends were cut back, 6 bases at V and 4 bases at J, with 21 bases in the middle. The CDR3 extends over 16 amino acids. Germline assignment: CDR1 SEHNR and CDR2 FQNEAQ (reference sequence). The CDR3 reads CASSPSAPEGSTEAFF. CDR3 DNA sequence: TGTGCCAGCAGTCCCTCCGCACCCGAGGGTAGCACTGAAGCTTTCTTT.